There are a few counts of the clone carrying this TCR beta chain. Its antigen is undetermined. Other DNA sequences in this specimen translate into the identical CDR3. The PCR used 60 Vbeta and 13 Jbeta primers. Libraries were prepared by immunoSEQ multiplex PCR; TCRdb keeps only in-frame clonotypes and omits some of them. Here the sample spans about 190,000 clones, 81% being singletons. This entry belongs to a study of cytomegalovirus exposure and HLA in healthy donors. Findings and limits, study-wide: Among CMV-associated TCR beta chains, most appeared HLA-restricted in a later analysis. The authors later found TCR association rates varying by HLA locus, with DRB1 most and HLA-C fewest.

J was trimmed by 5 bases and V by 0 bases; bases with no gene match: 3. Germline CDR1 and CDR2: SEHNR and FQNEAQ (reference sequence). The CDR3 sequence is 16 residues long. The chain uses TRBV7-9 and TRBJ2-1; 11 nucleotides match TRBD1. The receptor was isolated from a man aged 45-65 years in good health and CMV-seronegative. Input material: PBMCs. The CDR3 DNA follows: TGTGCCAGCAGCTTAGCGGGACAGGGGGAAAACAATGAGCAGTTCTTC. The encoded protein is CASSLAGQGENNEQFF.